Below, one T cell receptor (beta chain) is given with its context. Its antigen has not been determined. A much bigger clone sits one base away, suggesting this may be a read error. Library preparation employed 5' RACE. Sequenced using an Illumina HiSeq 2500. A second about 7 to 12 cycle PCR used a sample-barcoded 5' primer and a J-beta primer mix. A template-switch 5' adaptor carrying 12 random nucleotides introduced a unique molecular identifier onto each TCR beta cDNA molecule. Each sample yielded at least 3 million CDR3-containing paired-end reads. All of the RNA was converted into first-strand cDNA using the Mint cDNA synthesis kit, with a TRBC-specific oligonucleotide serving as the primer. Following uracil-DNA glycosylase treatment, a first 18-cycle PCR with universal primers M1SS and BC2_uni_R was performed on all cDNA. The published analysis was carried out like this. Normalization of each sample was performed by random selection of 1 million high-quality reads, each carrying a distinct molecular identifier. Reads with shared molecular identifiers were discarded instead of being binned into consensus sequences. MiTCR, run with a Q25 quality threshold and the strictest error-elimination algorithm, handled CDR3 identification, clonotype clustering and error correction. A nonparametric unseen species model using Euler transformation provided a lower-bound estimate of total TCR beta diversity. The raw public reads went through TCRdb reprocessing: fastp at Q25, MiXCR clone calling, in-frame beta chains kept. Entries are consolidated by CDR3 protein sequence, retaining the most common genes and DNA. TCRdb's processing, not the authors' own work, is the source of the V and J calls. Recorded for this sample are about 670,000 distinct CDR3 sequences; around 50% of them occurred a single time. The ten largest clones capture roughly 14% of the sample.

This specimen belongs to a study of blood T cells in healthy people across ages (dated by TCRdb to the mid-2010s). With respect to the entire study: In model experiments, roughly one uniquely barcoded TCR beta cDNA molecule per two T cells was captured by template switching. Age-related changes in TCR beta repertoire diversity were measured in the study by deep sequencing normalized with unique cDNA molecular identifiers. The donors were divided into four age groups: young (average around 17 years), middle-aged (under 40), aged (about 56) and long-lived (more than 75). To avoid experimental bias, donors of different ages were spread randomly across the sequencing lanes. Using the same blood draw, the study looked at two additional independent replicas of 1 million unique cDNA reads for two donors, one aged 18 to 30 and the other aged 80 or older. The study at large found these results: Observed TCR beta diversity per million T cells fell roughly linearly with age, and a significant reduction was already apparent by age roughly 41. Since profiling was done on bulk unsorted PBMCs, naive and antigen-experienced compartments could not be conclusively compared. Observed TCR beta diversity correlated strongly with the percentage of naive T cells measured by flow cytometry. The CMV infection status of donors was not known, potentially confounding age-related changes in expanded clonotypes. Compared with the aged group, the long-lived group had more naive CD4+ T cells, fewer expanded clones and increased TCR diversity, suggesting age selection. Total diversity estimates from one million sequenced T cells were considered lower bounds and underestimates.

V is reduced by 1 base and J by 7 bases, leaving a spacing of 14 bases between them. Reading from cysteine to phenylalanine, the CDR3 counts 14 amino acids. Only CDR3 DNA is held: 42 bases, read in frame from base 1. The donors were some 36 Caucasian individuals from Russia, aged 6 to 90 years, who were systemically healthy. Approximately 11 milliliters of peripheral blood were drawn from each donor into EDTA-treated Vacutainer tubes. Ficoll-Paque density-gradient centrifugation was used to isolate PBMCs, with at least 7 million per sample. Trizol reagent was used to extract total RNA from PBMCs, with at least 5.5 micrograms per sample. The percentages of naive CD45RAhigh/CD27high T cells were determined by flow cytometry on a PBMC aliquot from every donor.

The receptor was isolated from a woman older than 75 in good health. Sequenced sample: blood. This chain is built from TRBV12-3 or TRBV12-4 and TRBJ2-7; the D gene is possibly TRBD2, with 5 bases matching. The sequenced DNA: TGTGCCAGCAGTTTAGAACTAGTGTACAATGAGCAGTACTTC. Its translation reads: CASSLELVYNEQYF.